This TCR beta chain was sequenced for a study of response to subunit inactivated influenza vaccine. Findings and caveats of the study: Each seasonal influenza vaccination, the authors suggested, recruits few new T cells.

This clonotype showed up many times. The antigen is not known. The CDR3 is made up of 15 amino acids. V was clipped by 6 bases and J by 4 bases; unmatched bases: 6. TCRdb processed the RT-PCR reads anew with MiXCR; each CDR3 protein has one entry. The table records roughly 710,000 distinct CDR3 sequences, roughly 15% of them present only once. The chain is built from TRBV12-3 or TRBV12-4 and TRBJ2-1, with TRBD2 matching over 10 bases. The origin of this receptor is a man between 50 and 59 years old who received an inactivated influenza vaccine. Sequencing was performed on PBMCs from blood, taken about 14 days before vaccination. The CDR3 DNA sequence: TGTGCCAGCAGCCGCATAGCGGGGGGATACAATGAGCAGTTCTTC. Its translation is CASSRIAGGYNEQFF.